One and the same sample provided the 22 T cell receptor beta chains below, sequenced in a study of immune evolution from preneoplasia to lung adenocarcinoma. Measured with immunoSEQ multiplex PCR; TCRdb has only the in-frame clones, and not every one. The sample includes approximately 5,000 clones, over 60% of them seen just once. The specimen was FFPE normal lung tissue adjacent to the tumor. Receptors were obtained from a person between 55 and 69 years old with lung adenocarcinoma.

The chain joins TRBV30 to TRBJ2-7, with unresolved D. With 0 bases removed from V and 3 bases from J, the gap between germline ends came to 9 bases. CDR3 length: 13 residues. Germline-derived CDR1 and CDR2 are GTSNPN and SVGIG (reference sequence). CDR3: CAWSVTDRYEQYF. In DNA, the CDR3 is TGTGCCTGGAGTGTCACAGATCGCTACGAGCAGTACTTC.

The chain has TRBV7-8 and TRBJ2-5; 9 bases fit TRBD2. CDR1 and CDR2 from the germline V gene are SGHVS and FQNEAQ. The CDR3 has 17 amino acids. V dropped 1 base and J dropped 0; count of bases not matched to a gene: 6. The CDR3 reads CASSLDPGLANQETQYF. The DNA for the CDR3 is TGTGCCAGCAGCTTAGATCCCGGACTAGCGAACCAAGAGACCCAGTACTTC.

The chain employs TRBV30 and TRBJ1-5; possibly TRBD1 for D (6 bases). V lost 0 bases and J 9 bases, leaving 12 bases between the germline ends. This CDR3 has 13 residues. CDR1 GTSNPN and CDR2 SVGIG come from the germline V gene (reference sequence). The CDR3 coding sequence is TGTGCCTGGAGTGTACTAGGGGGTGGGCCCCAGCATTTT. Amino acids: CAWSVLGGGPQHF.

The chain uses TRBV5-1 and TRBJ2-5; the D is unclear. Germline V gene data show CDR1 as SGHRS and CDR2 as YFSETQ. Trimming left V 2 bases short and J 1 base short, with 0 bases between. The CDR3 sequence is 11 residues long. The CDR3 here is CASSFQETQYF. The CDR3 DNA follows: TGCGCCAGCAGCTTCCAAGAGACCCAGTACTTC.

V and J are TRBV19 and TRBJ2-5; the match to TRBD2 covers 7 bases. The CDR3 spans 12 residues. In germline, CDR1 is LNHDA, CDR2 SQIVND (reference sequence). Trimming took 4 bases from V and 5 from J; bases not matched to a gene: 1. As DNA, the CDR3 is TGTGCCAGTAGTAGGCGGGGGGAGACCCAGTACTTC. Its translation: CASSRRGETQYF.

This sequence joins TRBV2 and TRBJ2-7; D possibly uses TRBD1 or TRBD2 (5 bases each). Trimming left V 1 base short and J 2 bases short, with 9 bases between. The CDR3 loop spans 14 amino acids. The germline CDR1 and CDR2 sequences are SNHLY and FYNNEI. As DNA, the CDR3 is TGTGCCAGCAGTGAAGGGACGGGGCCCTACGAGCAGTACTTC. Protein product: CASSEGTGPYEQYF.

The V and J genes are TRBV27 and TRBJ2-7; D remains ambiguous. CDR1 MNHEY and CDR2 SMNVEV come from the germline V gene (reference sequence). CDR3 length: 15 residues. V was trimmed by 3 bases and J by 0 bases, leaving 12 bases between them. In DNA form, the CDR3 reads TGTGCCAGCAGTTTGTTGGCAGGACCCTCCTACGAGCAGTACTTC. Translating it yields CASSLLAGPSYEQYF.

The CDR3 region is CAIREGQGANGYTF. In DNA form, the CDR3 reads TGTGCCATCAGGGAGGGACAGGGGGCAAATGGCTACACCTTC. The chain combines TRBV10-3 with TRBJ1-2; 12 bases map to TRBD1. After removal of 6 bases from V and 6 bases from J, the junction contained 5 bases not matched to a gene. The CDR3 extends over 14 amino acids. Per the germline V gene, CDR1 is ENHRY and CDR2 is SYGVKD.

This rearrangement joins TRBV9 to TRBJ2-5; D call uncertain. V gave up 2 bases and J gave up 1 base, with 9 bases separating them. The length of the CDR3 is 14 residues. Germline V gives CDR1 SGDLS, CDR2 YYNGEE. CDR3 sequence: CASSVSHSQETQYF. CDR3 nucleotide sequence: TGTGCCAGCAGCGTCTCACACTCCCAAGAGACCCAGTACTTC.

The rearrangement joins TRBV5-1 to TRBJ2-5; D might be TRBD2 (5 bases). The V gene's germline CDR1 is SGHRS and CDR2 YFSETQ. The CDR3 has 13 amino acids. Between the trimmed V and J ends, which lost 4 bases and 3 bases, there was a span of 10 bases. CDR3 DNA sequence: TGCGCCAGCAGCCGAGGGTCGAAAGAGACCCAGTACTTC. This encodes CASSRGSKETQYF.

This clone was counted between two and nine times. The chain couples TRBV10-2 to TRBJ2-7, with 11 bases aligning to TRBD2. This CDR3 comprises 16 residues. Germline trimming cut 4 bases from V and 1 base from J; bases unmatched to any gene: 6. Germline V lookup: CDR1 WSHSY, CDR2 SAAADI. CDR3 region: CASSGDGTSGSYEQYF. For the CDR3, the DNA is TGCGCCAGCAGTGGGGATGGGACTAGCGGTTCCTACGAGCAGTACTTC.

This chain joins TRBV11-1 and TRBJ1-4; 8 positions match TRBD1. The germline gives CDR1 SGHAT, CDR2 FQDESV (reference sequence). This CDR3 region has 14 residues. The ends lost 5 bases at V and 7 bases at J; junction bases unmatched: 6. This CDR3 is CASSRGQGIEKLFF. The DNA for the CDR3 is TGTGCCAGCAGCCGAGGACAGGGCATTGAAAAACTGTTTTTT.

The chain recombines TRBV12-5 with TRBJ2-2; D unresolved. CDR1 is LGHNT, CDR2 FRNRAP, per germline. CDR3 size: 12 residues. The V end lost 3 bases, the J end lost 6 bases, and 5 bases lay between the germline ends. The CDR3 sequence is CASGFSSGELFF. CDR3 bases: TGTGCTAGTGGTTTCTCCTCCGGGGAGCTGTTTTTT.

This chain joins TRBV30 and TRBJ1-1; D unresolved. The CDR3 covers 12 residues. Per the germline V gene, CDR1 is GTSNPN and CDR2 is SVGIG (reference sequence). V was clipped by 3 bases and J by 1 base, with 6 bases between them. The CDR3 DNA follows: TGTGCCTGGAGGGGAGAGAACACTGAAGCTTTCTTT. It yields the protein CAWRGENTEAFF.

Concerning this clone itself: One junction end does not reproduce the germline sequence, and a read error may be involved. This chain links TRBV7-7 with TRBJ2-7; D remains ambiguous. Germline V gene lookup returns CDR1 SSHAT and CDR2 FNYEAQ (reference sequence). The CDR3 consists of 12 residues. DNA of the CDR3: TGTGCTAGCAGCTCCCAAGATAGCGAGCAGTACTTC. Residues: CASSSQDSEQYF.

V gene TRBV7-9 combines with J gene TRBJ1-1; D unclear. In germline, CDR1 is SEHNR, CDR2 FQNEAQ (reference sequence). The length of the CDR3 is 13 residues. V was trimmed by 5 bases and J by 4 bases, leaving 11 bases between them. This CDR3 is CASSVRGGTEAFF. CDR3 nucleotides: TGTGCCAGCAGCGTTCGGGGTGGCACTGAAGCTTTCTTT.

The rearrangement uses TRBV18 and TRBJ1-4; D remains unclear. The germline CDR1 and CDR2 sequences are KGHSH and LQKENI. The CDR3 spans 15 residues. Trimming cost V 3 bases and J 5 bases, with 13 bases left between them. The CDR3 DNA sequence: TGTGCCAGCTCACCGGGAGCTCAGCCGAATGAAAAACTGTTTTTT. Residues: CASSPGAQPNEKLFF.

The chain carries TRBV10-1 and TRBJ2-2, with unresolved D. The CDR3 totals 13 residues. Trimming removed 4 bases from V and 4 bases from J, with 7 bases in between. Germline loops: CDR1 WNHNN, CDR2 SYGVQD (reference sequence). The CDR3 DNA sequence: TGCGCCAGCAGTGCCTCCATCACCGGGGAGCTGTTTTTT. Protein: CASSASITGELFF.

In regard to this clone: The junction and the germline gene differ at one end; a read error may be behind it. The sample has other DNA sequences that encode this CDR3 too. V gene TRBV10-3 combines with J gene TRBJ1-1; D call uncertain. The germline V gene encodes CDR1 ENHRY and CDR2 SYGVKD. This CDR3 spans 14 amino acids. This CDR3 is CAISEPKRGIKAFF. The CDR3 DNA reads TGTGCCATTAGTGAGCCCAAGAGAGGGATCAAAGCTTTCTTT.

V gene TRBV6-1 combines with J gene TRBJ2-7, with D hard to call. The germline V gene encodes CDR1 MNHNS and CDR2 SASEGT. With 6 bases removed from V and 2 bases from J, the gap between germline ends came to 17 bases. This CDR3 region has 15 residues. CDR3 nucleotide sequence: TGTGCCAGCAGGCTGGACCGCCATGATGCCTACGAGCAGTACTTC. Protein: CASRLDRHDAYEQYF.

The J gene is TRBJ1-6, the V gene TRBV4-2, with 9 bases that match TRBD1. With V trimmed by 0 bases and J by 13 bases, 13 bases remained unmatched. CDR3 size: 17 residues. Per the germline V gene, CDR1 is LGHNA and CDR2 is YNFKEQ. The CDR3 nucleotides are TGTGCCAGCAGCCAAGAAGGTACAGGGGGCTCGGTGGATCCCCTCCACTTT. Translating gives CASSQEGTGGSVDPLHF.

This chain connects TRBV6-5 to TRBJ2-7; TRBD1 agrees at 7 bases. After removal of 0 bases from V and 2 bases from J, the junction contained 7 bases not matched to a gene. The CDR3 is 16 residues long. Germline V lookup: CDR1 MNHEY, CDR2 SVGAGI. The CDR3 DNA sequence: TGTGCCAGCAGTTACTCAAAGGGGGCGCCCCCCTACGAGCAGTACTTC. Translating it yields CASSYSKGAPPYEQYF.